This T cell receptor (beta chain) was captured by sequencing in a study of blood T cell repertoires in COVID-19. V gave up 6 bases and J gave up 3 bases, with 9 bases separating them. The CDR3 is 12 amino acids. CDR1 is MNHEY, CDR2 SVGAGI, per germline. Sequenced by immunoSEQ multiplex PCR; TCRdb stores in-frame clones only, minus some. The repertoire holds some 260,000 clones, with around 84% as singletons. In this sample, this clone turned up a few times. This TCR derives from a man aged 25-40 years with acute COVID-19. Sample: PBMCs or T cells enriched from blood (not recorded which). The V and J genes are TRBV6-5 and TRBJ2-7, with D uncertain. In DNA, the CDR3 is TGTGCCAGCAGGTCGGTAGACTACGAGCAGTACGTC. Its translation is CASRSVDYEQYV.